A single sample is the source of the 21 T cell receptor beta chains below, sequenced in a study of OX40 agonist ivuxolimab in advanced cancers. Method: immunoSEQ multiplex PCR; TCRdb's copy keeps in-frame clones and lacks some. The repertoire has about 34,000 clones, over 75% of them found once; the top ten carry around 9.9%. The sample in question was CD4+ or CD8+ T cells sorted from blood, obtained in a trial of the OX40 agonist ivuxolimab. The receptors originated from an adult with an advanced solid tumor such as melanoma, head and neck, liver or kidney cancer.

The V and J genes are TRBV9 and TRBJ2-3; D perhaps matches TRBD2 (6 bases). Germline assignment: CDR1 SGDLS and CDR2 YYNGEE. This CDR3 has 16 amino acids. V was cut by 0 bases and J by 5 bases, with 16 bases left in between. DNA of the CDR3: TGTGCCAGCAGCGTAGGACGGGACTCTCGTGGAGATACGCAGTATTTT. Translated, it gives CASSVGRDSRGDTQYF.

This clone appeared a single time. The rearrangement links TRBV7-8 to TRBJ1-1, with D possibly matching TRBD1 (6 bases). The germline V gene encodes CDR1 SGHVS and CDR2 FQNEAQ. Trimming removed 5 bases at V and 3 bases at J, with 13 bases between. The CDR3 is 14 amino acids. The CDR3: CASSPYREDTEAFF. The DNA for the CDR3 is TGTGCCAGCAGCCCGTACAGGGAGGACACTGAAGCTTTCTTT.

The DNA for the CDR3 is TGTGCCAGCAGTGAGCCTCACAGCTCCTACAATGAGCAGTTCTTC. It codes for CASSEPHSSYNEQFF. The V call is TRBV2, the J call TRBJ2-1, with unresolved D. CDR1 and CDR2 (germline): SNHLY, FYNNEI. The V end lost 3 bases, the J end lost 0 bases, and 9 bases lay between the germline ends. The CDR3 is made up of 15 amino acids.

This chain links TRBV10-2 with TRBJ2-1, with TRBD2 matching over 12 bases. The germline V gene encodes CDR1 WSHSY and CDR2 SAAADI. With 3 bases clipped from V and 5 bases from J, the junction kept 2 bases outside the gene matches. The CDR3 runs to 15 residues. CDR3 region: CASSDLAGGDNEQFF. CDR3 DNA: TGCGCCAGCAGTGATCTAGCGGGGGGGGACAATGAGCAGTTCTTC.

The chain carries TRBV30 and TRBJ1-4; maybe TRBD1 (5 bases). CDR1 and CDR2 from the germline V gene are GTSNPN and SVGIG (reference sequence). The CDR3 sequence is 12 residues long. V was cut by 7 bases and J by 8 bases, with 14 bases left in between. The CDR3 loop is CALQEEAEKLFF. The CDR3 DNA reads TGTGCCTTACAGGAGGAGGCGGAAAAACTGTTTTTT.

This chain joins TRBV6-1 and TRBJ2-6; no clear D gene. The germline V and J ends were trimmed by 6 bases and 0 bases, with 0 bases remaining between them. Germline V gene sequence: CDR1 MNHNS, CDR2 SASEGT. This CDR3 contains 12 residues. CDR3: CASSSGANVLTF. CDR3 nucleotides: TGTGCCAGCAGCTCTGGGGCCAACGTCCTGACTTTC.

V usage is TRBV5-1 and J usage is TRBJ2-2; weak D call: TRBD1 (6 bases). V was clipped by 2 bases and J by 0 bases, with 11 bases between them. This CDR3 has 16 amino acids. Germline V gives CDR1 SGHRS, CDR2 YFSETQ. The CDR3 DNA sequence: TGCGCCAGCAGCTTCACTGGACAGACGAACACCGGGGAGCTGTTTTTT. This encodes CASSFTGQTNTGELFF.

The CDR3 region is CASSLKGTGGSPLHF. As DNA, the CDR3 is TGTGCCAGCAGCTTAAAGGGGACAGGGGGTTCACCCCTCCACTTT. The chain couples TRBV7-9 to TRBJ1-6; TRBD1 matches at 11 bases. Germline V CDR1 and CDR2: SEHNR, FQNEAQ (reference sequence). The CDR3 spans 15 residues. The V and J ends lost 2 bases and 9 bases, in that order; junction bases with no gene match: 3.

The J gene is TRBJ1-1, the V gene TRBV7-6; D is unresolved. The CDR3 extends over 14 amino acids. Trimming left V 7 bases short and J 1 base short, with 13 bases between. Germline lookup yields CDR1 SGHVS and CDR2 FNYEAQ. The CDR3 is CASTVDFKNTEAFF. The CDR3 DNA reads as TGTGCCAGCACCGTAGACTTCAAGAACACTGAAGCTTTCTTT.

The chain has TRBV5-8 and TRBJ1-1; no firm D call. Between the trimmed V and J ends, which lost 5 bases and 1 base, there was a span of 12 bases. This CDR3 is 14 amino acids long. Per germline, CDR1 SGHTS and CDR2 YDEGEE. In DNA form, the CDR3 reads TGTGCCAGCAGATTCCGACGGGGGAACACTGAAGCTTTCTTT. It translates to CASRFRRGNTEAFF.

V is TRBV7-3 and J is TRBJ1-1; D call uncertain. The CDR3 covers 13 residues. CDR1 is SGHTA and CDR2 is FQGTGA in the germline V gene. V was shortened by 3 bases and J by 5 bases, with 10 bases between the two germline ends. The CDR3 nucleotides read TGTGCCAGCAGCTTTTCAGAGGGAACTGAAGCTTTCTTT. As protein: CASSFSEGTEAFF.

This clone has a single count. The chain joins TRBV16 to TRBJ2-7; the match to TRBD1 covers 11 bases. CDR3 size: 15 residues. The germline gives CDR1 KGHSY, CDR2 FQNENV. Trimming at V came to 4 bases and at J to 3 bases, leaving 5 bases not matched to a gene. CDR3 coding DNA: TGTGCCAGCAGCCTTTCCGGGACAGGGGGCTACGAGCAGTACTTC. This encodes CASSLSGTGGYEQYF.

This chain uses TRBV13 with TRBJ2-7; 9 bases match TRBD1. Losses at the gene ends were 5 bases for V and 6 bases for J; bases not matched to a gene: 23. This CDR3 is 19 amino acids long. Germline V CDR1 and CDR2: PRHDT, FYEKMQ (reference sequence). The CDR3 DNA sequence: TGTGCCAGCAGCCCTACCCGGACAGGGGCCACCCTCCCCCTGGGCGAGCAGTACTTC. Residues: CASSPTRTGATLPLGEQYF.

CDR3 in amino acids: CSVPKTGRGEQFF. Written as DNA, the CDR3 is TGCAGCGTTCCAAAGACAGGGAGGGGTGAGCAGTTCTTC. V usage is TRBV29-1 and J usage is TRBJ2-1; D is possibly TRBD1 or TRBD2 (7 bases each). CDR3 size: 13 residues. CDR1 and CDR2 (germline): SQVTM, ANQGSEA. Between the trimmed V and J ends, which lost 5 bases and 9 bases, there was a span of 17 bases.

The chain links TRBV19 to TRBJ1-4; 9 positions match TRBD1. CDR3 size: 15 residues. CDR1 is LNHDA, CDR2 SQIVND, per germline (reference sequence). V shed 3 bases and J 5 bases; nucleotides not matched to a gene: 4. The CDR3: CASSIPGQGNEKLFF. The CDR3 bases are TGTGCCAGTAGTATCCCGGGACAGGGAAATGAAAAACTGTTTTTT.

This chain connects TRBV4-2 to TRBJ2-7; no clear D gene. V shed 4 bases and J shed 2 bases, with 15 bases lying between them. Germline CDR1 reads LGHNA; CDR2 reads YNFKEQ. The CDR3 spans 15 residues. The CDR3 bases are TGTGCCAGCAGCCCCTCCTTGGCGGAAACCTACGAGCAGTACTTC. It yields the protein CASSPSLAETYEQYF.

On this clone: The identical CDR3 is also encoded by other nucleotide sequences in the sample. This chain uses TRBV27 with TRBJ2-3; D might be TRBD1 (6 bases). The CDR3 is 15 amino acids. Per the germline V gene, CDR1 is MNHEY and CDR2 is SMNVEV (reference sequence). The V and J ends lost 2 bases and 0 bases respectively, with 9 bases between them. CDR3 region: CASSLRQVSTDTQYF. In DNA form, the CDR3 reads TGTGCCAGCAGTTTACGACAGGTTAGCACAGATACGCAGTATTTT.

The chain joins TRBV6-1 to TRBJ1-5; D uncertain. This CDR3 region has 15 residues. V lost 11 bases, J lost 3 bases, and 20 bases lay in between. Germline CDR1 and CDR2: MNHNS and SASEGT. The CDR3 spells CAGADEPFDNQPQHF. The CDR3 DNA is TGTGCCGGCGCTGACGAACCCTTCGACAATCAGCCCCAGCATTTT.

The chain carries TRBV19 and TRBJ2-7, with 10 bases identical to TRBD2. Trimming at V came to 3 bases and at J to 7 bases, leaving 12 bases not matched to a gene. Germline V gives CDR1 LNHDA, CDR2 SQIVND (reference sequence). CDR3 size: 16 residues. CDR3: CASSINRLAGNKEQYF. The CDR3 DNA reads as TGTGCCAGTAGTATTAACAGACTAGCGGGTAATAAGGAGCAGTACTTC.

The V gene is TRBV19, the J gene TRBJ1-2, with D tentatively TRBD1 (5 bases). Trimming removed 5 bases at V and 4 bases at J, with 20 bases between. Germline V gene data show CDR1 as LNHDA and CDR2 as SQIVND (reference sequence). This CDR3 is 16 amino acids long. The CDR3 protein is CASSPTAGQVIYGYTF. Here the CDR3 DNA reads TGTGCCAGTAGTCCCACAGCGGGGCAGGTCATCTATGGCTACACCTTC.

The chain employs TRBV19 and TRBJ1-5, with D unclear. The CDR3 runs to 15 residues. Germline lookup yields CDR1 LNHDA and CDR2 SQIVND (reference sequence). The V and J ends lost 1 base and 0 bases respectively, with 7 bases between them. The DNA of the CDR3 is TGTGCCAGTAGTATAGGCCTGTATAGCAATCAGCCCCAGCATTTT. Its protein product is CASSIGLYSNQPQHF.